The 19 T cell receptor beta chains below come from one sample, sequenced in a study of blood T cell repertoires in COVID-19. Repertoires were generated with immunoSEQ multiplex PCR, while TCRdb's copy carries only in-frame clones and drops some. The table records 150,000 to 200,000 clones, around 83% of them present only once. Sequencing input: peripheral blood. The receptors come from a woman in her seventies with COVID-19, enrolled during active disease.

The CDR3 bases are TGCGCCAGCAGCTTGGATACTAGCGGATACAATGAGCAGTTCTTC. Translation: CASSLDTSGYNEQFF. V is TRBV5-1 and J is TRBJ2-1, with 8 bases fitting TRBD2. The ends lost 0 bases at V and 4 bases at J; junction bases unmatched: 3. Germline V gives CDR1 SGHRS, CDR2 YFSETQ. The CDR3 spans 15 residues.

This clone was seen a handful of times. CDR3 loop: CASSSPLRGSSYEQYF. The CDR3 region has the DNA TGTGCCAGCAGTTCTCCTCTCAGGGGGAGCTCCTACGAGCAGTACTTC. The chain combines TRBV27 with TRBJ2-7; the match to TRBD1 covers 7 bases. Trimming removed 4 bases from V and 0 bases from J; junction bases left unmatched: 9. The CDR3 sequence is 16 residues long. CDR1 MNHEY and CDR2 SMNVEV come from the germline V gene (reference sequence).

This clone was recorded once. The chain couples TRBV9 to TRBJ2-3, with TRBD2 matching over 8 bases. Trimming removed 4 bases from V and 1 base from J; junction bases left unmatched: 20. Germline loops: CDR1 SGDLS, CDR2 YYNGEE. The CDR3 totals 20 residues. The CDR3 loop is CASSPLWGSRISGGTDTQYF. The CDR3 DNA reads as TGTGCCAGCAGCCCCTTATGGGGGAGTAGAATTAGCGGGGGCACAGATACGCAGTATTTT.

The V and J genes are TRBV28 and TRBJ1-3, with TRBD1 identical over 8 bases. The trim removed 7 bases at V and 9 bases at J, leaving 8 bases unmatched. Germline CDR1 is MDHEN and CDR2 is SYDVKM. The CDR3 is made up of 13 amino acids. The CDR3: CASKSGQGATIYF. The CDR3 bases are TGTGCCAGCAAATCTGGACAGGGTGCCACCATATATTTT. Full variable domain (remainder filled in from reference TRBV28 and TRBJ1-3): DVKVTQSSRYLVKRTGEKVFLECVQDMDHENMFWYRQDPGLGLRLIYFSYDVKMKEKGDIPEGYSVSREKKERFSLILESASTNQTSMYLCASKSGQGATIYFGEGSWLTVV.

The CDR3 protein is CAWTSGTSTDTQYF. The CDR3 DNA sequence: TGTGCCTGGACTAGCGGAACTAGCACAGATACGCAGTATTTT. The gene calls are TRBV30 and TRBJ2-3; 7 bases agree with TRBD2. With V trimmed by 4 bases and J by 0 bases, 4 bases remained unmatched. The CDR3 is 14 amino acids. Germline-derived CDR1 and CDR2 are GTSNPN and SVGIG (reference sequence).

The J gene is TRBJ2-3, the V gene TRBV18, with 7 bases aligning to TRBD2. The V gene end was trimmed by 8 bases and the J gene end by 4 bases; junction bases not matched to a gene: 9. The CDR3 consists of 14 residues. CDR1 is KGHSH and CDR2 is LQKENI in the germline V gene. Written as DNA, the CDR3 is TGTGCCAGCCGCAGGGCGGGAGAAGCAGATACGCAGTATTTT. As protein: CASRRAGEADTQYF.

This sequence joins TRBV9 and TRBJ1-1, with no clear D. This CDR3 has 13 amino acids. Between the trimmed V and J ends, which lost 4 bases and 2 bases, there was a span of 9 bases. In germline, CDR1 is SGDLS, CDR2 YYNGEE. The CDR3 loop reads CASSHRPNTEAFF. The CDR3 nucleotides are TGTGCCAGCAGCCACAGACCAAACACTGAAGCTTTCTTT. The whole variable domain, filled in from reference TRBV9 and TRBJ1-1, reads DSGVTQTPKHLITATGQRVTLRCSPRSGDLSVYWYQQSLDQGLQFLIQYYNGEERAKGNILERFSAQQFPDLHSELNLSSLELGDSALYFCASSHRPNTEAFFGQGTRLTVV.

The chain carries TRBV18 and TRBJ1-3, with TRBD1 matching 8 bases. The V gene's germline CDR1 is KGHSH and CDR2 LQKENI. The CDR3 loop spans 17 amino acids. The V segment lost 4 bases and the J segment 0 bases; nucleotides outside the gene matches: 8. The CDR3 nucleotides are TGTGCCAGCTCACTAACCCCGGGACAGGACTCTGGAAACACCATATATTTT. It codes for CASSLTPGQDSGNTIYF.

The chain employs TRBV5-5 and TRBJ2-7, with 7 bases matching TRBD1. CDR1 SGHKS and CDR2 YYEKEE come from the germline V gene (reference sequence). Losses at the gene ends were 2 bases for V and 2 bases for J; bases not matched to a gene: 1. The CDR3 sequence is 13 residues long. CDR3 sequence (DNA): TGTGCCAGCAGCTTACAGGGGCCCTACGAGCAGTACTTC. It codes for CASSLQGPYEQYF.

This clone was picked up a small number of times. The V gene is TRBV14, the J gene TRBJ2-7; D might be TRBD1 (5 bases). This CDR3 has 11 amino acids. The ends were cut back, 3 bases at V and 6 bases at J, with 6 bases in the middle. CDR1 and CDR2 from the germline V gene are SGHDN and FVKESK. The CDR3 protein is CASSHRGEQYF. CDR3 nucleotides: TGTGCCAGCAGCCATAGGGGCGAGCAGTACTTC.

The rearrangement uses TRBV4-3 and TRBJ2-7, with a possible D match to TRBD1 (5 bases). V lost 5 bases and J 2 bases, leaving 10 bases between the germline ends. Germline CDR1 is LGHNA and CDR2 is YSLEER. The CDR3 is 13 amino acids. The CDR3 DNA sequence: TGCGCCAGCAGCTTCGGACAAGCCTACGAGCAGTACTTC. Its translation: CASSFGQAYEQYF.

This clone has just a few counts. The chain uses TRBV16 and TRBJ1-5; tentatively, D is TRBD1 (6 bases). This CDR3 contains 15 residues. The germline V gene encodes CDR1 KGHSY and CDR2 FQNENV. Trimming took 0 bases from V and 4 from J, leaving 10 bases between them. As DNA, the CDR3 is TGTGCCAGCAGCCAATCGGGTCAGGGGAATCAGCCCCAGCATTTT. Its protein product is CASSQSGQGNQPQHF.

The chain carries TRBV27 and TRBJ2-1, with TRBD1 matching over 7 bases. V shed 5 bases and J 1 base; nucleotides not matched to a gene: 5. Germline V gives CDR1 MNHEY, CDR2 SMNVEV (reference sequence). The CDR3 runs 15 residues. CDR3 sequence: CASSTRDRSYNEQFF. As DNA, the CDR3 is TGTGCCAGCAGTACACGGGACAGATCCTACAATGAGCAGTTCTTC.

The rearrangement uses TRBV5-1 and TRBJ2-5, with 10 bases that match TRBD1. Per the germline V gene, CDR1 is SGHRS and CDR2 is YFSETQ. V gave up 3 bases and J gave up 2 bases; unmatched junction bases: 19. CDR3 size: 20 residues. CDR3 DNA: TGCGCCAGCAGCTCACTATCTGAGCGGGGACAGGGGTACCTTCAAGAGACCCAGTACTTC. Its translation is CASSSLSERGQGYLQETQYF.

The V call is TRBV13, the J call TRBJ2-5; 10 bases line up with TRBD1. J gave up 1 base and V 4 bases, and 6 bases lay outside the gene matches. CDR1 is PRHDT, CDR2 FYEKMQ, per germline (reference sequence). This CDR3 is built from 16 residues. The CDR3 here is CASSSGTGAAQETQYF. In DNA form, the CDR3 reads TGTGCCAGCAGCTCCGGGACAGGGGCCGCCCAAGAGACCCAGTACTTC.

V is TRBV18 and J is TRBJ2-2, with 11 bases aligning to TRBD2. V dropped 2 bases and J dropped 5; count of bases not matched to a gene: 4. CDR3 length: 16 residues. Germline V lookup: CDR1 KGHSH, CDR2 LQKENI. The CDR3 region is CASSPTTSGITGELFF. The CDR3 DNA follows: TGTGCCAGCTCACCAACGACTAGCGGGATAACCGGGGAGCTGTTTTTT. The full variable domain, its missing parts supplied by reference TRBV18 and TRBJ2-2, is NAGVMQNPRHLVRRRGQEARLRCSPMKGHSHVYWYRQLPEEGLKFMVYLQKENIIDESGMPKERFSAEFPKEGPSILRIQQVVRGDSAAYFCASSPTTSGITGELFFGEGSRLTVL.

This clone has only a few counts. This chain links TRBV4-1 with TRBJ2-4; 8 bases line up with TRBD1. Germline values: CDR1 MGHRA, CDR2 YSYEKL. J gave up 2 bases and V 0 bases, and 6 bases lay outside the gene matches. The CDR3 covers 17 residues. CDR3 amino acids: CASSQESGGASKNIQYF. CDR3 coding DNA: TGCGCCAGCAGCCAAGAGTCAGGGGGCGCCTCCAAAAACATTCAGTACTTC.

The CDR3 loop is CASSRTSGRADTGELFF. The CDR3 coding sequence is TGTGCCAGCAGTAGGACTAGCGGGAGGGCCGACACCGGGGAGCTGTTTTTT. The chain is built from TRBV27 and TRBJ2-2; 15 bases are a match to TRBD2. Trimming cost V 5 bases and J 3 bases; bases outside gene matches: 4. This CDR3 has 17 residues. Germline CDR1 reads MNHEY; CDR2 reads SMNVEV (reference sequence).

V and J are TRBV28 and TRBJ2-7; perhaps TRBD2 as D (6 bases). The V and J ends lost 4 bases and 2 bases respectively, with 15 bases between them. Germline V lookup: CDR1 MDHEN, CDR2 SYDVKM. CDR3 length equals 15 residues. Here the CDR3 DNA reads TGTGCCAGCAGTTATGTCGGAGCGGGTGCCTACGAGCAGTACTTC. Encoded protein: CASSYVGAGAYEQYF.